The TCR beta chain under discussion was sequenced for a study of T cell responses to AZD1222 COVID-19 vaccine. V lost 3 bases and J lost 4, with 1 base in between. This CDR3 is built from 10 residues. Germline loops: CDR1 DFQATT, CDR2 SNEGSKA (reference sequence). As for this clone: Its antigen is not identified.

Study-wide findings and caveats: Spike-wide vaccine-associated CD4 TCRs dominated at 160-218 and 743-854.

Sequencing was performed with immunoSEQ multiplex PCR; in TCRdb, only in-frame clones are kept and a portion is missing. Of tens of thousands of clones in the sample, 85% are singletons; the top ten hold about 4.5%. The V gene is TRBV20-1, the J gene TRBJ1-5, with no clear D. The sequence derives from an adult who received the AZD1222 COVID-19 vaccine. Sequences were derived from peripheral blood, sampled 28 days after the second AZD1222 dose. Here the CDR3 DNA reads TGCAGTGCTAGTAATCAGCCCCAGCATTTT. Translating gives CSASNQPQHF.